The present T cell receptor (beta chain) was sequenced within a study of graft-versus-host responses after intestinal transplantation (TCRdb year 2021). Looking at the study overall: The transplants that recipients received were multivisceral, liver-intestinal, or isolated intestinal. Rather than being sequenced by the commercial service, samples from three later patients were sequenced in-house on an Illumina MiSeq and processed with MiXCR. Donor T cell macrochimerism was defined as a peak of at least 4% donor T cells among recipient peripheral blood mononuclear cells. Every recipient was given anti-thymocyte globulin induction, followed by approximately three years of maintenance tacrolimus and steroids. After intestinal transplantation, graft-versus-host and host-versus-graft alloreactive T cell clones in the graft, circulation and bone marrow were tracked using bulk TCR-beta CDR3 sequencing. Alloreactive clones were identified by sequencing pre-transplant mixed lymphocyte reaction products and comparing them with unstimulated pre-transplant donor and recipient T cells. The cohort enrolled 20 to 30 intestinal transplant recipients, one of whom was a retransplant, and a few patients without pretransplant specimens were excluded. What the research found in general, with its limitations: Patients with donor T cell macrochimerism had high GvH to HvG T cell clonal ratios in their allografts. Early after transplant, declines in HvG clones were associated with peak levels of circulating GvH clones. GvH clones were detected in recipient bone marrow, and some of these GvH clones were observed earlier in ileal mucosa or blood, consistent with an intestinal mucosal origin. The conclusions were limited by the relatively low number and heterogeneity of the intestinal transplant patients.

A note on this clone: Its cognate antigen has yet to be identified. Within one base of it there is no much larger clone, and no base qualities were kept.

Library preparation used the immunoSEQ multiplex PCR assay. For most patients, genomic DNA was isolated using the Qiagen DNeasy Blood and Tissue Kit and was shipped frozen to Adaptive Biotechnologies for TCR sequencing. Adaptive Biotechnologies carried out high-throughput TCR-beta CDR3 sequencing of genomic DNA for most patients. The paper's processing steps were these. TCR sequencing data were retrieved from Adaptive's ImmunoSEQ software for 18 patients, whereas a few other patients were processed with MiXCR and VDJtools. To correct CD4 versus CD8 sorting errors, any sequence found in both subsets at a frequency ratio below 5:1 was removed. CDR3 nucleotide sequences shared between donor and recipient were removed because their origin could not be assigned. At least 2-fold expansion over unstimulated cells and a minimum CFSE-low frequency of 0.002% (template counts) or 0.001% (read counts) were required for clones to be classified as alloreactive. Clones detected in sequenced pre-transplant spleen, lymph node, or MLR CFSE-low populations of the donor or recipient were defined as mappable. Cumulative frequency of alloreactive clones was calculated as a percentage of all sequences weighted by copy number. This immuneACCESS table, as held by TCRdb, lists in-frame sequences with V and J called but not all clones. Of the missing ones, under half trace to an unresolved V gene in checked studies; the others have no known cause. The DNA was the basis for D and trimming; V, J and clone size are from that table. Across this sample there are 90,000 to 120,000 clones, with approximately 86% seen only once. The ten largest clones capture less than 0.8% of the sample.

This sample's time point label indicates: cells obtained before transplantation from donor or recipient. CD3+CD4+ and CD3+CD8+ populations were FACS-sorted from unstimulated pre-transplant donor and recipient cells taken from spleen or lymph nodes. The origin of this receptor is a human donor who was the organ donor for an intestinal transplant. This specimen was unstimulated CD4+ T cells sorted from spleen or lymph node cells, taken before transplant.

In nucleotides, the sequence is TGTGCCAGCAGCCCCGGGACAGGGACATCTGGGGCCAACGTCCTGACTTTC. This is translated as CASSPGTGTSGANVLTF. The chain couples TRBV5-4 to TRBJ2-6; the junction holds 9 bases that match TRBD1. V ends up 4 bases short and J 1 base short, with an unmatched junction base count of 6. From the cysteine up to the phenylalanine, the CDR3 has a length of 17 residues. The sequence is cut down to CDR3 DNA, 51 bases in frame from base 1. Reading the germline V gene (reference sequence) gives CDR1 SGHNT and CDR2 YYREEE.